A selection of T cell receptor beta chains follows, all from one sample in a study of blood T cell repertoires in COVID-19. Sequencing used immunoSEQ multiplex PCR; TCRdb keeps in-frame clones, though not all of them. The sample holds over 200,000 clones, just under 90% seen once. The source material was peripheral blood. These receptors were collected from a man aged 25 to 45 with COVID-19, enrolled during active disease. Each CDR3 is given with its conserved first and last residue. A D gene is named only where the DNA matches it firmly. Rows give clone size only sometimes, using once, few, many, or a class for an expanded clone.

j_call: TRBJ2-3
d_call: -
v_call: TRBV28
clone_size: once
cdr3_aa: CASSLKSYPGYTDTQYF
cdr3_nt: TGTGCCAGCAGTTTAAAGTCCTACCCGGGATACACAGATACGCAGTATTTT

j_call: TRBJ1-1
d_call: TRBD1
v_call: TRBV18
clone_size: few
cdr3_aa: CASSLGQGRNTEAFF
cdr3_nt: TGTGCCAGCTCACTGGGACAGGGCCGGAACACTGAAGCTTTCTTT

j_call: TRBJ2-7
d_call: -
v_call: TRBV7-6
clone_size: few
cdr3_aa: CASSSSKEKPSYEQYF
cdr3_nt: TGTGCCAGCAGCTCCTCAAAAGAGAAGCCCTCCTACGAGCAGTACTTC

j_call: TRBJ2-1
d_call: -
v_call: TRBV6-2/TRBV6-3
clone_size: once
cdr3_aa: CASSYTRSYNEQFF
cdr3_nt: TGTGCCAGCAGTTATACTAGATCCTACAATGAGCAGTTCTTC

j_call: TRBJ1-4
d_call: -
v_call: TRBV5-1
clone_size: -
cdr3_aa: CASSSMGGNEKLFF
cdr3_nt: TGCGCCAGCAGCTCCATGGGAGGAAATGAAAAACTGTTTTTT

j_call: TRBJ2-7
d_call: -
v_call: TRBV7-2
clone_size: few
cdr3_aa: CASSEDRAGEQYF
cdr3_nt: TGTGCCAGCAGCGAAGACAGAGCAGGCGAGCAGTACTTC

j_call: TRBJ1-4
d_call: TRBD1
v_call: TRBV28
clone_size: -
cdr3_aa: CASSRQGASGEKLFF
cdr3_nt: TGTGCCAGCAGCCGACAGGGAGCTTCGGGGGAAAAACTGTTTTTT

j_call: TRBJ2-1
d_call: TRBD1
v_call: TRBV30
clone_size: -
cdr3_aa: CAWSLAGGEQFF
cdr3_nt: TGTGCCTGGAGTTTGGCAGGGGGTGAGCAGTTCTTC

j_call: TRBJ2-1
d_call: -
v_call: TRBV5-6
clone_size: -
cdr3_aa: CASSFAQGGPGYNEQFF
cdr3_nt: TGTGCCAGCAGCTTTGCTCAAGGGGGTCCCGGCTACAATGAGCAGTTCTTC

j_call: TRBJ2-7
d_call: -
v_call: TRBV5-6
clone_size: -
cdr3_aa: CASRRQSSYEQYF
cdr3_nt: TGTGCCAGCAGACGACAGAGCTCCTACGAGCAGTACTTC

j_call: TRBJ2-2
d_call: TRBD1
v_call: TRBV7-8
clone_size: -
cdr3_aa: CASSPGTGLVTGELFF
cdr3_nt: TGTGCCAGCAGCCCCGGGACAGGTCTTGTCACCGGGGAGCTGTTTTTT

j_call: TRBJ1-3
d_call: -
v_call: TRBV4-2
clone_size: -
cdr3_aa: CASSQAEGAGNTIYF
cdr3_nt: TGTGCCAGCAGCCAAGCAGAGGGGGCTGGAAACACCATATATTTT

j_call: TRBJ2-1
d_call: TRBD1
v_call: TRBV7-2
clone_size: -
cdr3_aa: CASSADGTGAPNYNEQFF
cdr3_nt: TGTGCCAGCAGCGCGGACGGGACAGGGGCCCCCAATTACAATGAGCAGTTCTTC

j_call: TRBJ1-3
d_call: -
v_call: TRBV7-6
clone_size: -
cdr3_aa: CASSLERSGAGNTIYF
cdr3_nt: TGTGCCAGCAGCTTAGAAAGGTCAGGGGCTGGAAACACCATATATTTT

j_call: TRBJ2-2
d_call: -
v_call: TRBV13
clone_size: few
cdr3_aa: CASSPLTGLMYTGELFF
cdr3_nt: TGTGCCAGCAGTCCACTCACAGGGCTAATGTACACCGGGGAGCTGTTTTTT

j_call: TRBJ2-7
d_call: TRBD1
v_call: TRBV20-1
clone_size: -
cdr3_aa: CSASVGTAHYEQYF
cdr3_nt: TGCAGTGCTAGTGTCGGGACAGCTCACTACGAGCAGTACTTC

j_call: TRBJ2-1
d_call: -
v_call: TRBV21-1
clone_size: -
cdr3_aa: CASSKFGPGTSPNEQFF
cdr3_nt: -

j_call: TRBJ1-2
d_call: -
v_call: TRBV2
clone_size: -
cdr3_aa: CASREQDDGYTF
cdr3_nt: TGTGCCAGCAGGGAACAGGATGATGGCTACACCTTC

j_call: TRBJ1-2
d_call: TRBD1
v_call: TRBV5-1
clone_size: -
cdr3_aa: CASSLGTGTGYNYGYTF
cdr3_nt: TGCGCCAGCAGCTTGGGTACCGGGACAGGGTACAACTATGGCTACACCTTC

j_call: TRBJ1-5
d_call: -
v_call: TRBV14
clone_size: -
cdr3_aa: CASSRTGNQPQHF
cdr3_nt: TGTGCCAGCAGTCGGACAGGCAATCAGCCCCAGCATTTT

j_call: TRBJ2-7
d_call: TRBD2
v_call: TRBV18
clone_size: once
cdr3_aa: CASSTAGLAGGEQYF
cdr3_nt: TGTGCCAGCTCAACAGCGGGACTAGCGGGAGGCGAGCAGTACTTC

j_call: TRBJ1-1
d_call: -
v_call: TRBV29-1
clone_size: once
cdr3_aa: CSVVWRGTEAFF
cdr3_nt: TGCAGCGTTGTTTGGCGGGGGACTGAAGCTTTCTTT

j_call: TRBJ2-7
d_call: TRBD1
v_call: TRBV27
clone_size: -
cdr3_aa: CASRGQGPYEQYF
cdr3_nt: TGTGCCAGCAGGGGACAGGGACCCTACGAGCAGTACTTC

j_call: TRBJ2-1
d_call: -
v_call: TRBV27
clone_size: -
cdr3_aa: CASSSLEGAGLRSMQFF
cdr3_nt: TGTGCCAGCAGTAGTTTAGAAGGGGCGGGACTTCGATCAATGCAGTTCTTC

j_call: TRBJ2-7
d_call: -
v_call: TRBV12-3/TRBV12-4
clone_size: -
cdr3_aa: CASSSGTSYEQYF
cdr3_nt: TGTGCCAGCAGTTCCGGGACTTCCTACGAGCAGTACTTC

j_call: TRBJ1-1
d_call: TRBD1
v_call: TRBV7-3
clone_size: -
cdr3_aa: CASSPPTGITEAFF
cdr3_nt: TGTGCCAGCAGCCCCCCGACAGGGATCACTGAAGCTTTCTTT

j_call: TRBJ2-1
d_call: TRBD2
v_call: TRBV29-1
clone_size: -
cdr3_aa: CSALAGEPSNEQFF
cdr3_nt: TGCAGCGCTCTAGCGGGAGAGCCCTCGAATGAGCAGTTCTTC

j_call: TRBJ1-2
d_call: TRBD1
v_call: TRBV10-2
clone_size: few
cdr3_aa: CASSAGTGDNYGYTF
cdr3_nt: TGCGCCAGCAGTGCGGGGACAGGCGATAACTATGGCTACACCTTC

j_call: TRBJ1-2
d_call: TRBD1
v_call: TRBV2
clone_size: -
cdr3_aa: CASSRGRDGYTF
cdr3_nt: TGTGCCAGCTCTAGGGGGCGGGATGGCTACACCTTC

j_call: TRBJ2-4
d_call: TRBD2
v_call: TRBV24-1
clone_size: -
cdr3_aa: CATSDSSGIQYF
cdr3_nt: TGTGCCACCAGTGATTCTAGCGGCATTCAGTACTTC

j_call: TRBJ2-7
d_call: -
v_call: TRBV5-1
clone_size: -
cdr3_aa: CASSNTYEQYF
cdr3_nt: TGCGCCAGCAGCAACACCTACGAGCAGTACTTC

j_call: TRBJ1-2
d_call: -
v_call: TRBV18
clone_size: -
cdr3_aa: CASSQNEAADGYTF
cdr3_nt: TGTGCCAGCTCACAGAACGAGGCAGCAGATGGCTACACCTTC

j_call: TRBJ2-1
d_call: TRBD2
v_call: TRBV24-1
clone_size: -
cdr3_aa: CATSDPGLAGVYNEQFF
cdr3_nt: TGTGCCACCAGTGACCCGGGACTAGCGGGAGTATACAATGAGCAGTTCTTC

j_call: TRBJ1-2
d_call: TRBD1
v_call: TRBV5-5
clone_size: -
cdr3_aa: CASTPGTGYYGYTF
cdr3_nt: TGTGCCAGCACCCCCGGGACAGGGTATTATGGCTACACCTTC

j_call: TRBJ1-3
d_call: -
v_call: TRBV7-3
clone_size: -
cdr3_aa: CASSQNPGGNTIYF
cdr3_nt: TGTGCCAGCAGCCAAAACCCCGGGGGAAACACCATATATTTT

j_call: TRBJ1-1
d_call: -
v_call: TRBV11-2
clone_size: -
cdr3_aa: CASSQTGRGTEAFF
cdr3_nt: TGTGCCAGCAGCCAAACGGGGAGAGGCACTGAAGCTTTCTTT

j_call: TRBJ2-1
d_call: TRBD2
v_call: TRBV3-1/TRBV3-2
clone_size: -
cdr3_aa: CASSLLAGVNYNEQFF
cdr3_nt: TGTGCCAGCAGCCTACTAGCGGGAGTAAACTACAATGAGCAGTTCTTC

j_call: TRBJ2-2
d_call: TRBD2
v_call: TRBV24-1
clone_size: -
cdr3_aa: CATSDPRGGDTGELFF
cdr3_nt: TGTGCCACCAGTGACCCGCGGGGGGGGGACACCGGGGAGCTGTTTTTT

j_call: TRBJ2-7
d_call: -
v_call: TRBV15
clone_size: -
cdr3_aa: CATSRDKRVTGYEQYF
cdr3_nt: TGTGCCACCAGCAGAGATAAGCGGGTCACAGGCTACGAGCAGTACTTC

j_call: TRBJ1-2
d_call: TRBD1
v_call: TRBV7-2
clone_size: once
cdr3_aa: CASSLLGTGANYGYTF
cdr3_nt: TGTGCCAGCAGCTTGCTTGGGACAGGAGCTAACTATGGCTACACCTTC

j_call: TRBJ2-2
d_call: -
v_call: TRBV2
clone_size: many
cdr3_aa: CASTVLGGSGELFF
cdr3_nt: TGTGCCAGCACTGTACTAGGTGGCTCCGGGGAGCTGTTTTTT

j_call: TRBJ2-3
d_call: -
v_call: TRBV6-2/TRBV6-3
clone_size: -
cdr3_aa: CASSYSSGRLRDTQYF
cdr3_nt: TGTGCCAGCAGTTACAGTTCAGGGCGGTTGAGGGATACGCAGTATTTT

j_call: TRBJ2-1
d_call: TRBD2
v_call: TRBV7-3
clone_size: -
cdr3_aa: CASSSPGLYNEQFF
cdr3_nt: TGTGCCAGCAGCTCCCCGGGACTATACAATGAGCAGTTCTTC

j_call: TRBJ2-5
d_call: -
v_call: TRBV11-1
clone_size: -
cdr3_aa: CASSLAQSLETQYF
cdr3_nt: TGTGCCAGCAGCTTAGCGCAAAGCTTAGAGACCCAGTACTTC

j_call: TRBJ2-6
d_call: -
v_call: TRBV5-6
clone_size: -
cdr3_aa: CASSLALASGANVLTF
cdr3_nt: TGTGCCAGCAGCTTGGCCTTAGCCTCTGGGGCCAACGTCCTGACTTTC

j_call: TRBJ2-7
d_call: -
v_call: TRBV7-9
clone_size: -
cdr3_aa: CASSRRRDEQYF
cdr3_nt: TGTGCCAGCAGCCGCCGGCGGGACGAGCAGTACTTC

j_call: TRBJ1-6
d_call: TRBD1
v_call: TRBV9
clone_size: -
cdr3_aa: CASSGTGLGNSPLHF
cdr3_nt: TGTGCCAGCAGCGGGACAGGGTTGGGCAATTCACCCCTCCACTTT

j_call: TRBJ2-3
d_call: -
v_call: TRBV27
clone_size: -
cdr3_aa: CASSPTSVSGSTDTQYF
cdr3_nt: TGTGCCAGCAGCCCTACCTCAGTATCCGGGAGCACAGATACGCAGTATTTT

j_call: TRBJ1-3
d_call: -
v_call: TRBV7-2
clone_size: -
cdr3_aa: CASSLVRGTADTIYF
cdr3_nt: TGTGCCAGCAGCTTAGTCCGGGGTACGGCTGACACCATATATTTT

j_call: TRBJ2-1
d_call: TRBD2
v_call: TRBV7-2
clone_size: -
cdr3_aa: CASSLAAPSGRNNEQFF
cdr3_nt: TGTGCCAGCAGCTTAGCGGCACCTAGCGGCAGAAACAATGAGCAGTTCTTC

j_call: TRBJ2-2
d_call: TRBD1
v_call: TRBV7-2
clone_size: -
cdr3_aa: CASSGRGFVSGELFF
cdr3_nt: TGTGCCAGCAGCGGCAGGGGGTTTGTTTCCGGGGAGCTGTTTTTT

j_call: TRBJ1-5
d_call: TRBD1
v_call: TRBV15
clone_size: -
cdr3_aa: CATSRGTGDNQPQHF
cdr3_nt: TGTGCCACCAGCCGGGGGACAGGGGACAATCAGCCCCAGCATTTT

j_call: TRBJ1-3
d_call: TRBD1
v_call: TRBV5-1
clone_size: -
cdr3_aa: CASSSDRGRDGNTIYF
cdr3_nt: TGCGCCAGCAGCTCCGACAGGGGGCGAGATGGAAACACCATATATTTT